The next 16 T cell receptor beta chains were all read from a single sample in a study of T cell repertoires in cytomegalovirus infection. These TCRs are of unknown antigen specificity. TCRdb re-derived calls from the reads in MiXCR, one entry per CDR3 protein. This table has about 920,000 distinct CDR3 sequences, less than 40% appearing once. The material sequenced was cultured CD8+ T cells from PBMCs, taken from culture after CMV antigen stimulation. The receptors were sampled from a human donor in good health (CMV status not recorded). Some clones in this sample may be carry-over from other donors' samples.

The rearrangement uses TRBV28 and TRBJ1-4; 7 bases agree with TRBD1. V lost 10 bases to trimming and J lost 6 bases; unmatched junction nucleotides: 14. There are 15 residues in the CDR3. CDR1 and CDR2 (germline): MDHEN, SYDVKM. CDR3 residues: CATSLDRVGHEKLFF. The CDR3 DNA reads TGTGCCACCAGCCTCGACAGGGTTGGTCATGAAAAACTGTTTTTT.

As for this clonotype: A junction boundary mismatches the germline segment, possibly from a read error. The gene calls are TRBV7-9 and TRBJ2-1, with a weak D call TRBD1 (6 bases). The CDR3 consists of 13 residues. Germline loops: CDR1 SEHNR, CDR2 FQNEAQ (reference sequence). The CDR3 DNA reads TGTACCAGCAGCTTACAGGGCGATAGTGAGCAGTTCTTC. Residues: CTSSLQGDSEQFF.

The V and J genes are TRBV4-1 and TRBJ2-7; 9 nucleotides agree with TRBD1. CDR1 and CDR2 (germline): MGHRA, YSYEKL. J lost 7 bases, V lost 4 bases, and 8 bases had no gene match. CDR3 length: 14 amino acids. CDR3 amino acids: CASSRGQGTREQYF. The CDR3, as DNA: TGCGCCAGCAGCCGCGGACAGGGGACAAGGGAGCAGTACTTC.

This clonotype was recorded once. This may be a read error: a much more frequent sequence differs by one nucleotide. V usage is TRBV27 and J usage is TRBJ2-1, with 7 bases aligning to TRBD2. The CDR3 is made up of 16 amino acids. Germline V gene sequence: CDR1 MNHEY, CDR2 SMNVEV (reference sequence). CDR3 bases: TGTGCCAACAGTCCCGGTACTAGCGAGATTTACAATGAGCAGTTCTTC. It is translated as CANSPGTSEIYNEQFF.

This clonotype was seen only once. The chain joins TRBV12-3 or TRBV12-4 to TRBJ1-5, with D possibly matching TRBD1 (5 bases). V lost 8 bases, J lost 1 base, and 12 bases lay in between. CDR3 length equals 14 residues. CDR3 in amino acids: CASGLTVSNQPQHF. The CDR3 bases are TGTGCCAGCGGGCTGACAGTAAGCAATCAGCCCCAGCATTTT.

The rearrangement links TRBV10-2 to TRBJ1-4, with TRBD1 as a possible D gene (6 bases). V gave up 3 bases and J gave up 6 bases, with 17 bases separating them. The V gene's germline CDR1 is WSHSY and CDR2 SAAADI. This CDR3 comprises 16 residues. CDR3 nucleotide sequence: TGCGCCAGCAGTGACCGACACAGGGCTTCTGATGAAAAACTGTTTTTT. Its protein is CASSDRHRASDEKLFF.

This clonotype was seen ten or more times. V is TRBV5-1 and J is TRBJ2-3; D is undetermined. Between the trimmed V and J ends, which lost 3 bases and 1 base, there was a span of 24 bases. This CDR3 comprises 19 residues. Germline V gives CDR1 SGHRS, CDR2 YFSETQ. The CDR3 coding sequence is TGCGCCAGCAGCTACCTCGGCGGAACTAAGGTCACGCGCACAGATACGCAGTATTTT. It codes for CASSYLGGTKVTRTDTQYF.

The chain combines TRBV19 with TRBJ1-1; TRBD1 is a possible D gene (5 bases). This CDR3 spans 13 amino acids. From germline, CDR1 is LNHDA and CDR2 SQIVND (reference sequence). Deletions cut 3 bases from V and 1 base from J, with 6 bases between. The CDR3 reads CASSMGPNTEAFF. Here the CDR3 DNA reads TGTGCCAGTAGTATGGGGCCGAACACTGAAGCTTTCTTT.

This clonotype has just a few counts. The rearrangement links TRBV2 to TRBJ1-2, with 7 positions matching TRBD1. This CDR3 is built from 13 residues. CDR1 SNHLY and CDR2 FYNNEI come from the germline V gene. Trimming took 8 bases from V and 8 from J; bases not matched to a gene: 11. In DNA form, the CDR3 reads TGTGCCAGCCCCAACCCGGGACAGCGGGGCTACACCTTC. It codes for CASPNPGQRGYTF.

This clonotype showed up just a few times. The chain combines TRBV2 with TRBJ1-1; perhaps TRBD1 as D (5 bases). CDR1 is SNHLY and CDR2 is FYNNEI in the germline V gene. There are 12 residues in the CDR3. The V gene lost 6 bases and the J gene lost 4 bases, with 9 bases spanning the gap. CDR3 residues: CASRGGVTEAFF. The CDR3 region has the DNA TGTGCCAGCAGGGGAGGGGTCACTGAAGCTTTCTTT.

The chain employs TRBV6-6 and TRBJ2-1; TRBD1 aligns across 7 bases. Germline-derived CDR1 and CDR2 are MNHNY and SVGAGI (reference sequence). V was clipped by 6 bases and J by 3 bases; unmatched bases: 8. This CDR3 has 15 amino acids. CDR3 in amino acids: CASSLTGDRYNEQFF. The CDR3 DNA sequence: TGTGCCAGCAGCTTAACAGGGGACCGCTACAATGAGCAGTTCTTC.

The table lists this clonotype with a few counts. The V call is TRBV19, the J call TRBJ2-2; the D is unclear. The CDR3 runs 18 residues. CDR1 is LNHDA and CDR2 is SQIVND in the germline V gene (reference sequence). Trimming removed 7 bases from V and 0 bases from J, with 21 bases in between. The CDR3 loop is CASNPLVPDPPNTGELFF. Written as DNA, the CDR3 is TGTGCCAGTAATCCCCTGGTCCCAGATCCCCCGAACACCGGGGAGCTGTTTTTT.

This clonotype was observed a handful of times. The chain is built from TRBV11-1 and TRBJ2-5, with 13 bases identical to TRBD2. V dropped 4 bases and J dropped 4; count of bases not matched to a gene: 6. Germline assignment: CDR1 SGHAT and CDR2 FQDESV (reference sequence). CDR3 size: 16 residues. The CDR3 reads CASSSTSGGAGETQYF. Written as DNA, the CDR3 is TGTGCCAGCAGCTCCACTAGCGGGGGGGCCGGAGAGACCCAGTACTTC. Based on the CDR3 plus reference TRBV11-1 and TRBJ2-5, the full variable domain is EAEVAQSPRYKITEKSQAVAFWCDPISGHATLYWYRQILGQGPELLVQFQDESVVDDSQLPKDRFSAERLKGVDSTLKIQPAELGDSAMYLCASSSTSGGAGETQYFGPGTRLLVL.

This clonotype has ten or more counts. The chain combines TRBV7-2 with TRBJ1-1; a weak D match, TRBD1 (5 bases). The CDR3 spans 17 residues. V lost 1 base and J lost 3, with 18 bases in between. Germline CDR1 reads SGHTA; CDR2 reads FQGNSA. The chain's CDR3 is CASSLVGRVRLDTEAFF. The CDR3 nucleotides are TGTGCCAGCAGCTTAGTGGGACGGGTCCGCCTAGACACTGAAGCTTTCTTT.

This clonotype was detected many times. V usage is TRBV7-2 and J usage is TRBJ2-5; D is perhaps TRBD1 or TRBD2 (7 bases each). V lost 1 base to trimming and J lost 5 bases, with 14 bases between them. Germline V gene data show CDR1 as SGHTA and CDR2 as FQGNSA. The CDR3 totals 15 residues. The CDR3 DNA reads TGTGCCAGCAGCTTAGTCGCCAGGGGGGGGGAGACCCAGTACTTC. This gives the protein CASSLVARGGETQYF.

The table lists this clonotype with a few counts. The chain couples TRBV28 to TRBJ1-5; D is possibly TRBD1 (6 bases). This CDR3 is built from 15 residues. CDR1 MDHEN and CDR2 SYDVKM come from the germline V gene. The V gene lost 2 bases and the J gene lost 7 bases, with 15 bases spanning the gap. CDR3 nucleotides: TGTGCCAGCAGTTTAGGGTATATGGGGGCCCAGCCCCAGCATTTT. Its protein product is CASSLGYMGAQPQHF.